This T cell receptor (beta chain) was documented in a study of T cells after yellow fever vaccination. Findings of the study overall: The CD4 compartment and the CD8 compartment contained a small share of clonotypes in common. There was a possibility that FACS-sorted repertoires contained abundant clonotypes contaminating from the bulk population. Clones that expanded after primary vaccination mostly reappeared after the booster (around 96% CD4, roughly 87% CD8).

TCR cDNA, made by 5'RACE template switching, carried an added universal primer site and UMIs. TCRdb re-derived calls from the 5' RACE reads in MiXCR, one entry per CDR3 protein. The table has some 240,000 distinct CDR3 sequences, around 4.9% seen once. This clonotype was observed a handful of times. Its antigen is unknown. Germline CDR1 SGHRS, CDR2 YFSETQ. The CDR3 is 14 residues long. Trimming left V 0 bases short and J 6 bases short, with 12 bases between. This clonotype originated in a man aged 18 to 35 who received the YFV17D yellow fever vaccine. This sequence joins TRBV5-1 and TRBJ1-2; D is undetermined. The sample was CD4+ T cells sorted from PBMCs, taken on the day of the yellow fever booster vaccination. CDR3 in DNA: TGCGCCAGCAGCTTGGGAGGAATCGAACATGGCTACACCTTC. Amino acids: CASSLGGIEHGYTF.